These 2 T cell receptor beta chains were all obtained from the same sample, sequenced in a study of blood T cell repertoires in COVID-19. The data were produced by immunoSEQ multiplex PCR, yet TCRdb's version contains in-frame clones alone and is incomplete. Found here are 200,000 to 250,000 clones, roughly 85% of them singletons; the top ten hold 11%. Source material: PBMCs or T cells enriched from blood (not recorded which). The receptors were sampled from a young man who had recovered from COVID-19.

The rearrangement joins TRBV5-1 to TRBJ1-1, with 7 positions matching TRBD1. Looked up from germline, CDR1 is SGHRS and CDR2 is YFSETQ. V lost 7 bases, J lost 4 bases, and 7 bases stayed unmatched. This CDR3 has 13 amino acids. The CDR3 is CASGPDRATEAFF. In nucleotides, the CDR3 is TGCGCCAGCGGGCCTGACAGGGCCACTGAAGCTTTCTTT.

The chain employs TRBV5-1 and TRBJ1-2; no definite D call. The germline V gene has CDR1 SGHRS and CDR2 YFSETQ. V was cut by 0 bases and J by 4 bases, with 10 bases left in between. This CDR3 comprises 14 residues. CDR3 in DNA: TGCGCCAGCAGCTTGGTACAGCCCGTCTATGGCTACACCTTC. Its protein is CASSLVQPVYGYTF.